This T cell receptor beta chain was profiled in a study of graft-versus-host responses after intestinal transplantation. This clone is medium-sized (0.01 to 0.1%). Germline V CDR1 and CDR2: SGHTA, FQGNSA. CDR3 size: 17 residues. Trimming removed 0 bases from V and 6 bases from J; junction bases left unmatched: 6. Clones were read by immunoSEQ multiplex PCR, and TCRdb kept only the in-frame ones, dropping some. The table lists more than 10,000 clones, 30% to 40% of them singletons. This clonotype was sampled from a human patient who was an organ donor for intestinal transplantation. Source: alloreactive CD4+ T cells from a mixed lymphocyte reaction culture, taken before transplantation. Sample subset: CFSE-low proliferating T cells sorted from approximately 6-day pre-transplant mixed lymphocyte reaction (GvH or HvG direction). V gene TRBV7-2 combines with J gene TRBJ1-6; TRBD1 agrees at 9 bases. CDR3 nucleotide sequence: TGTGCCAGCAGCTTAGCGAGACAGGGGGGAGGTAATTCACCCCTCCACTTT. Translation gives CASSLARQGGGNSPLHF.